A selection of T cell receptor beta chains follows, all from one sample in a study of CD8 T cells in Susac syndrome. Each CDR3 protein is one row after TCRdb ran MiXCR on the immunoSEQ multiplex PCR reads. The sample carries about 150,000 distinct CDR3 sequences, around 94% recorded once. The source material was CD4+ T cells from PBMCs. These receptors all come from a human donor in good health. Both conserved end residues are part of each CDR3. The D gene is left open where the match is weak. Clone size is given for some rows only: seen once, a few or many times, or a class if the clone is expanded.

size: -
D: TRBD1
V: TRBV7-2
J: TRBJ2-5
DNA: TGTGCCAGCAGCTTACTTCGCGGACAGGGGGAAGAGACCCAGTACTTC
CDR3: CASSLLRGQGEETQYF

size: -
D: -
V: TRBV20-1
J: TRBJ2-7
DNA: TGCAGTGCACGCGTTAGTCTTGAGCAGTACTTC
CDR3: CSARVSLEQYF

size: -
D: -
V: TRBV5-4
J: TRBJ1-1
DNA: TGTGCCAGCAGCCTCCCGGGGGGGCACACTGAAGCTTTCTTT
CDR3: CASSLPGGHTEAFF

size: -
D: -
V: TRBV20-1
J: TRBJ1-1
DNA: TGCAGTACCAACGCCCCCGGGAACACTGAAGCTTTCTTT
CDR3: CSTNAPGNTEAFF

size: -
D: TRBD1
V: TRBV5-1
J: TRBJ1-2
DNA: TGCGCCAGCAGCTTGGGGGACAGGGCCCGCTATGGCTACACCTTC
CDR3: CASSLGDRARYGYTF

size: -
D: -
V: TRBV20-1
J: TRBJ1-5
DNA: TGCAGTGCTTTCGCGACAGGAACGAACCAGCCCCAGCATTTT
CDR3: CSAFATGTNQPQHF

size: -
D: -
V: TRBV7-9
J: TRBJ1-1
DNA: TGTGCCAGCAGCCAGGGAGGGGGGCCCACTGAAGCTTTCTTT
CDR3: CASSQGGGPTEAFF

size: -
D: -
V: TRBV20-1
J: TRBJ2-1
DNA: TGCAGTGCTAGACCCGGGAACCGGGGCAGCTCCTACAATGAGCAGTTCTTC
CDR3: CSARPGNRGSSYNEQFF

size: -
D: -
V: TRBV6-5
J: TRBJ2-5
DNA: TGTGCCAGCAGTTTCCACCTCATGACAGGTCGAGTGGAGACCCAGTACTTC
CDR3: CASSFHLMTGRVETQYF

size: -
D: -
V: TRBV30
J: TRBJ2-7
DNA: TGTGCCTGCGGGTCTCTGGGGAACTACGAGCAGTACTTC
CDR3: CACGSLGNYEQYF

size: -
D: TRBD1
V: TRBV6-6
J: TRBJ2-3
DNA: TGTGCCAGCAACAGTAGGACAGGGAGAAGTACAGATACGCAGTATTTT
CDR3: CASNSRTGRSTDTQYF

size: -
D: -
V: TRBV28
J: TRBJ2-2
DNA: TGTGCCAGCAGTTCCCCAGCAGGGGTTAACACCGGGGAGCTGTTTTTT
CDR3: CASSSPAGVNTGELFF

size: -
D: TRBD2
V: TRBV6-6
J: TRBJ2-5
DNA: TGTGCCAGCAGGATACTAGCGGGGGGGCAAGAGACCCAGTACTTC
CDR3: CASRILAGGQETQYF

size: -
D: -
V: TRBV28
J: TRBJ2-1
DNA: TGTGCCAGCATGTGGCTAGGCTCCTACAATGAGCAGTTCTTC
CDR3: CASMWLGSYNEQFF

size: once
D: -
V: TRBV9
J: TRBJ2-7
DNA: TGTGCCAGCAGCGTAGTGGCAGAGTCCTACGAGCAGTACTTC
CDR3: CASSVVAESYEQYF

size: -
D: -
V: TRBV28
J: TRBJ1-5
DNA: TGTGCCAGCAGTCCCCGTTGGCAGATCAATCAGCCCCAGCATTTT
CDR3: CASSPRWQINQPQHF